Presented here are 19 T cell receptor beta chains from one specimen sequenced in a study of shared clonotypes between healthy human individuals. TCRdb keeps only in-frame clones here, not all; method: immunoSEQ multiplex PCR. The repertoire includes about 480,000 clones, 79% of them detected once, and roughly 13% sits in the top ten. What was sequenced was PBMCs. These receptors were taken from a woman aged 40-49 years in good health. Some clones in this sample may be carry-over from other donors' samples.

The chain links TRBV19 to TRBJ1-1, with TRBD1 matching 9 bases. This CDR3 is 15 amino acids long. CDR1 and CDR2 (germline): LNHDA, SQIVND (reference sequence). Trimming cost V 6 bases and J 2 bases; bases outside gene matches: 7. The CDR3 DNA reads as TGTGCCAGTAGCACAGGGGGCTTTCTAAACACTGAAGCTTTCTTT. The encoded protein is CASSTGGFLNTEAFF.

The table lists this clone with a count of one. The chain carries TRBV29-1 and TRBJ2-7, with D maybe TRBD2 (5 bases). CDR3 length: 16 amino acids. CDR1 SQVTM and CDR2 ANQGSEA come from the germline V gene. V was cut by 4 bases and J by 7 bases, with 26 bases left in between. The DNA of the CDR3 is TGCAGCGTTGCGTCAGTGGACGGGGTATACACGAGGGAGCAGTACTTC. The encoded protein is CSVASVDGVYTREQYF.

The chain uses TRBV25-1 and TRBJ2-1; 10 bases agree with TRBD1. J lost 6 bases, V lost 6 bases, and 5 bases had no gene match. This CDR3 spans 14 amino acids. The germline gives CDR1 MGHDK, CDR2 SYGVNS. The CDR3 loop reads CASSRQGASNEQFF. In nucleotides, the CDR3 is TGTGCCAGCAGCCGACAGGGGGCAAGCAATGAGCAGTTCTTC.

V usage is TRBV28 and J usage is TRBJ2-7; D call uncertain. Germline lookup yields CDR1 MDHEN and CDR2 SYDVKM. V lost 5 bases and J lost 5, with 19 bases in between. The CDR3 covers 15 residues. The CDR3 sequence: CASSTLGPRAHEQYF. The CDR3 coding sequence is TGTGCCAGCAGTACCCTGGGCCCCCGAGCCCACGAGCAGTACTTC.

This chain connects TRBV15 to TRBJ2-7; TRBD2 agrees at 7 bases. Germline assignment: CDR1 LNHNV and CDR2 YYDKDF (reference sequence). The CDR3 loop spans 15 amino acids. After removal of 0 bases from V and 6 bases from J, the junction contained 8 bases not matched to a gene. Written as DNA, the CDR3 is TGTGCCACCAGCAGAGATTACAGCGGGACGGTCGAGCAGTACTTC. It translates to CATSRDYSGTVEQYF.

This clone was seen just once. This rearrangement joins TRBV5-1 to TRBJ2-2, with D uncertain. From germline, CDR1 is SGHRS and CDR2 YFSETQ. V was clipped by 0 bases and J by 2 bases, with 5 bases between them. CDR3 length: 14 amino acids. The DNA of the CDR3 is TGCGCCAGCAGCTTGGACCAAAACACCGGGGAGCTGTTTTTT. Residues: CASSLDQNTGELFF.

This chain uses TRBV29-1 with TRBJ1-2; tentative D call: TRBD1 (5 bases). V lost 4 bases to trimming and J lost 2 bases, with 20 bases between them. The germline CDR1 and CDR2 sequences are SQVTM and ANQGSEA. CDR3 length: 16 residues. CDR3 loop: CSVVVSGWGSNYGYTF. The CDR3 DNA is TGCAGCGTTGTAGTCTCGGGGTGGGGGAGCAACTATGGCTACACCTTC.

The genes are TRBV25-1 and TRBJ2-5, with D unclear. The tail of the sequence fits TRBJ2-7 better, so the J call may be wrong. Germline V gene sequence: CDR1 MGHDK, CDR2 SYGVNS. The CDR3 extends over 13 amino acids. The CDR3 coding sequence is TGTGCCAGCAGAAAGACATCGGCCCACGAGCAGTACTTC. The encoded protein is CASRKTSAHEQYF.

The V call is TRBV5-6, the J call TRBJ2-7; 8 nucleotides align to TRBD2. This CDR3 has 18 amino acids. V lost 5 bases to trimming and J lost 0 bases; unmatched junction nucleotides: 16. Germline-derived CDR1 and CDR2 are SGHDT and YYEEEE. The CDR3 sequence is CASSSRSRGTRSSYEQYF. CDR3 nucleotide sequence: TGTGCCAGCAGTTCTCGCTCCCGGGGGACTAGGAGCTCCTACGAGCAGTACTTC.

CDR3 coding DNA: TGTGCCAGCAGCCCCTCGCAGGGGTCAGGAGAGCAGTACTTC. As protein: CASSPSQGSGEQYF. The rearrangement joins TRBV5-4 to TRBJ2-7; possibly TRBD1 for D (6 bases). Trimming left V 4 bases short and J 7 bases short, with 18 bases between. This CDR3 is built from 14 residues. CDR1 and CDR2 from the germline V gene are SGHNT and YYREEE (reference sequence). Full variable domain (rest looked up from reference TRBV5-4 and TRBJ2-7): ETGVTQSPTHLIKTRGQQVTLRCSSQSGHNTVSWYQQALGQGPQFIFQYYREEENGRGNFPPRFSGLQFPNYSSELNVNALELDDSALYLCASSPSQGSGEQYFGPGTRLTVT.

Ten or more counts support this clone. The rearrangement links TRBV2 to TRBJ2-5; 10 nucleotides line up with TRBD2. The trim removed 7 bases at V and 5 bases at J, leaving 10 bases unmatched. CDR3 size: 15 residues. Germline V gene data show CDR1 as SNHLY and CDR2 as FYNNEI. The CDR3 region has the DNA TGTGCCAGCAAGTCGACTAGCGGGTCCGGGGAGACCCAGTACTTC. It codes for CASKSTSGSGETQYF. Full variable domain (outside the CDR3, taken from reference TRBV2 and TRBJ2-5): EPEVTQTPSHQVTQMGQEVILRCVPISNHLYFYWYRQILGQKVEFLVSFYNNEISEKSEIFDDQFSVERPDGSNFTLKIRSTKLEDSAMYFCASKSTSGSGETQYFGPGTRLLVL.

This chain connects TRBV6-4 to TRBJ2-6; no definite D call. The CDR3 runs to 16 residues. The V end was cut by 0 bases, the J end by 2 bases, with 8 bases between. Looked up from germline, CDR1 is MRHNA and CDR2 is SNTAGT. CDR3 nucleotides: TGTGCCAGCAGTGACTCCGTAAAGACTGGGGCCAACGTCCTGACTTTC. Its protein is CASSDSVKTGANVLTF.

V and J are TRBV18 and TRBJ1-4; D may be TRBD1 (5 bases). This CDR3 has 15 amino acids. Germline lookup yields CDR1 KGHSH and CDR2 LQKENI. Trimming took 5 bases from V and 6 from J, leaving 16 bases between them. The CDR3 here is CASSALGQGDEKLFF. The CDR3 DNA reads TGTGCCAGCTCAGCCCTTGGGCAGGGTGATGAAAAACTGTTTTTT.

The rearrangement joins TRBV9 to TRBJ2-1; 9 bases match TRBD1. The germline gives CDR1 SGDLS, CDR2 YYNGEE. The CDR3 sequence is 15 residues long. After removal of 0 bases from V and 10 bases from J, the junction contained 8 bases not matched to a gene. Written as DNA, the CDR3 is TGTGCCAGCAGCGTAGGGGGACAGGGCTACCCAGAGCAGTTCTTC. Translated, it gives CASSVGGQGYPEQFF. The full variable domain, rest sourced from reference TRBV9 and TRBJ2-1, is DSGVTQTPKHLITATGQRVTLRCSPRSGDLSVYWYQQSLDQGLQFLIQYYNGEERAKGNILERFSAQQFPDLHSELNLSSLELGDSALYFCASSVGGQGYPEQFFGPGTRLTVL.

This clone was counted at least ten times. This sequence joins TRBV5-8 and TRBJ2-2, with TRBD1 identical over 11 bases. J lost 9 bases, V lost 1 base, and 5 bases had no gene match. From germline, CDR1 is SGHTS and CDR2 YDEGEE. The CDR3 totals 15 residues. CDR3 DNA sequence: TGTGCCAGCAGCTTGTCGGGGACAGGGGGACGGGAGCTGTTTTTT. Amino acids: CASSLSGTGGRELFF.

This clone was picked up a small number of times. The chain links TRBV27 to TRBJ1-4; D remains unclear. The CDR3 contains 15 residues. V dropped 6 bases and J dropped 8 bases, with 19 bases sitting between them. Germline CDR1 is MNHEY and CDR2 is SMNVEV (reference sequence). The CDR3 region is CASSLSRGMGEKLFF. DNA for the CDR3: TGTGCCAGCAGCCTCTCCCGCGGAATGGGGGAAAAACTGTTTTTT.

Here the CDR3 DNA reads TGTGCCAGCAGTCCCCCTCTCGCCCGGGACAGAGGAACAGATACGCAGTATTTT. Translated: CASSPPLARDRGTDTQYF. V usage is TRBV28 and J usage is TRBJ2-3; 7 nucleotides match TRBD1. J lost 3 bases, V lost 5 bases, and 17 bases had no gene match. CDR1 and CDR2 from the germline V gene are MDHEN and SYDVKM. The CDR3 length is 18 residues. Combining the CDR3 with reference TRBV28 and TRBJ2-3 gives the whole variable domain DVKVTQSSRYLVKRTGEKVFLECVQDMDHENMFWYRQDPGLGLRLIYFSYDVKMKEKGDIPEGYSVSREKKERFSLILESASTNQTSMYLCASSPPLARDRGTDTQYFGPGTRLTVL.

The chain uses TRBV19 and TRBJ2-2, with D unresolved. V was cut by 10 bases and J by 1 base, with 13 bases left in between. The CDR3 consists of 14 residues. CDR1 is LNHDA, CDR2 SQIVND, per germline (reference sequence). This CDR3 is CATAPFGNTGELFF. The CDR3 bases are TGTGCCACTGCCCCGTTCGGGAACACCGGGGAGCTGTTTTTT.

The genes are TRBV5-4 and TRBJ2-2; perhaps TRBD1 as D (6 bases). Trimming left V 3 bases short and J 8 bases short, with 20 bases between. This CDR3 spans 16 amino acids. The germline V gene has CDR1 SGHNT and CDR2 YYREEE (reference sequence). The CDR3 DNA follows: TGTGCCAGCAGCTCGCCCGGGACAATCAAAGGGGGGGAGCTGTTTTTT. Amino acid sequence: CASSSPGTIKGGELFF.